The T cell receptor beta chain described here comes from a study of blood T cell repertoires in COVID-19. Study overall: Acute and convalescent COVID-19 samples came from the United States, Italy and Spain. Sample material is recorded as cDNA or gDNA derived from T cells, B-cell-depleted T cells, or PBMCs.

As originally analysed: The authors estimated nucleated cell counts from reference gene primer amplification. TCRdb's copy holds only in-frame clones and misses some; the assay was immunoSEQ multiplex PCR. V, J and clone size are taken as reported in that table, and D and trimming were inferred from the DNA itself. The table has approximately 150,000 clones, around 86% seen once; the top ten hold 10% to 15%. Deletions cut 4 bases from V and 0 bases from J, with 13 bases between. In germline, CDR1 is SGHRS, CDR2 YFSETQ. The CDR3 loop spans 15 amino acids. J is TRBJ1-2 and V is TRBV5-1; the D gene is possibly TRBD1 (6 bases). The sequenced material came from peripheral blood. This receptor was obtained from a man between 65 and 85 years old who had recovered from COVID-19. In DNA, the CDR3 is TGCGCCAGCAGCAGACCAGGGGAAGCTAACTATGGCTACACCTTC. Amino acid sequence: CASSRPGEANYGYTF.